This T cell receptor beta chain was profiled in a study of early T cells in non-severe SARS-CoV-2 infection. The wider study: Whole-blood bulk RNA, unsorted, was sequenced, and chains were unpaired. Notes on the study in general: Sequences matched to VDJdb favored anti-spike CD8 responses, while private and CD4 specificities were missed.

With 0 bases removed from V and 5 bases from J, the gap between germline ends came to 12 bases. This CDR3 spans 14 amino acids. Germline CDR1 SQVTM, CDR2 ANQGSEA. Attachment of unique molecular identifiers to individual cDNA molecules was performed. TCRdb reprocessed the 5' RACE reads via MiXCR and lists one record per CDR3 protein. The sample records roughly 70,000 distinct CDR3 sequences, roughly a fifth being singletons. This clonotype showed up just a few times. The antigen is not known. The genes are TRBV29-1 and TRBJ2-3; D is perhaps TRBD2 (5 bases). The clonotype comes from an adult who was a healthcare worker with PCR-confirmed SARS-CoV-2 infection or an uninfected control (not recorded which). The sample here was whole blood, taken at baseline. The CDR3 here is CSVEDPLLGDTQYF. DNA for the CDR3: TGCAGCGTTGAAGATCCCCTACTAGGAGATACGCAGTATTTT.